The 10 T cell receptor beta chains below come from one sample, sequenced in a study of OX40 agonist ivuxolimab in advanced cancers. Library creation used the immunoSEQ multiplex PCR assay. Sourced from immuneACCESS, this table was stored by TCRdb with only in-frame sequences that have V and J called. A share of the clones is absent; for the studies checked, an unresolved V gene accounts for under half, and the remainder has no known explanation. The sample table lists about 70,000 clones, about nine tenths of them with a count of one. The ten most abundant clones make up roughly 8.2% of the sample. The sample consisted of CD4+ or CD8+ T cells sorted from blood, taken in a trial of the OX40 agonist ivuxolimab. Receptors originate from an adult with an advanced solid tumor such as melanoma, head and neck, liver or kidney cancer.

This clone was recorded a few times. The J gene is TRBJ1-1, the V gene TRBV5-4, with a possible D match to TRBD1 (6 bases). Germline-derived CDR1 and CDR2 are SGHNT and YYREEE (reference sequence). The CDR3 loop spans 14 amino acids. Trimming shortened V by 7 bases and J by 4 bases, and 17 bases separated the two germline ends. The CDR3 sequence: CASQRDTLRTEAFF. The CDR3 bases are TGTGCCAGCCAACGGGACACCCTACGCACTGAAGCTTTCTTT.

This chain uses TRBV9 with TRBJ2-3, with D tentatively TRBD2 (6 bases). Germline CDR1 SGDLS, CDR2 YYNGEE. CDR3 length equals 17 residues. V lost 4 bases and J lost 4, with 22 bases in between. The CDR3 DNA is TGTGCCAGCAGCCTCCTCTACTTGTGGACTAACGCAGATACGCAGTATTTT. It translates to CASSLLYLWTNADTQYF.

Remarks on this clone: The junction departs from germline at one end; a sequencing error may be responsible. The chain uses TRBV11-3 and TRBJ1-1, with D maybe TRBD1 (6 bases). The germline gives CDR1 SGHNT, CDR2 YENEEA. The CDR3 spans 11 residues. In DNA form, the CDR3 reads TGTGCCAGCAGCCTTCGGGGGGGGCTATCTTTT. Protein sequence: CASSLRGGLSF.

The chain uses TRBV7-3 and TRBJ2-3; the match to TRBD2 covers 8 bases. Looked up from germline, CDR1 is SGHTA and CDR2 is FQGTGA. This CDR3 has 15 residues. The V segment lost 2 bases and the J segment 2 bases; nucleotides outside the gene matches: 3. CDR3 in DNA: TGTGCCAGCAGCTTACGGGGGGGCTACACAGATACGCAGTATTTT. This codes for CASSLRGGYTDTQYF.

The chain combines TRBV6-6 with TRBJ2-7, with TRBD2 matching over 12 bases. V trimming: 4 bases; J trimming: 4 bases; junction bases outside the gene matches: 5. The CDR3 totals 15 residues. The germline gives CDR1 MNHNY, CDR2 SVGAGI (reference sequence). This chain's CDR3 is CASSSTSGGLYEQYF. CDR3 DNA sequence: TGTGCCAGCAGTTCCACTAGCGGGGGGCTATACGAGCAGTACTTC.

The chain carries TRBV2 and TRBJ1-2, with D possibly being TRBD1 (6 bases). Trimming left V 6 bases short and J 6 bases short, with 23 bases between. The CDR3 consists of 16 residues. Germline V gene sequence: CDR1 SNHLY, CDR2 FYNNEI. The CDR3 reads CASSAETGPAVNGYTF. The CDR3 nucleotides are TGTGCCAGCAGCGCCGAGACAGGCCCGGCGGTGAATGGCTACACCTTC.

This chain connects TRBV11-2 to TRBJ1-5, with 9 bases matching TRBD1. This CDR3 region has 16 residues. The V segment lost 5 bases and the J segment 3 bases; nucleotides outside the gene matches: 8. CDR1 and CDR2 (germline): SGHAT, FQNNGV. The CDR3 bases are TGTGCCAGCAGCCCAGATGGACAGGGGATCAATCAGCCCCAGCATTTT. Residues: CASSPDGQGINQPQHF.

DNA for the CDR3: TGTGCCAGCAGCTTGGGACAGCGGAGCTCCTATAATTCACCCCTCCACTTT. As protein: CASSLGQRSSYNSPLHF. The chain combines TRBV5-4 with TRBJ1-6, with a tentative D call TRBD1 (5 bases). The length of the CDR3 is 17 residues. In germline, CDR1 is SGHNT, CDR2 YYREEE (reference sequence). V lost 0 bases and J 0 bases, leaving 10 bases between the germline ends.

The chain has TRBV7-6 and TRBJ1-5; 11 nucleotides align to TRBD1. The junction had 0 bases not matched to a gene; V was cut back by 1 base and J by 4 bases. The CDR3 extends over 15 amino acids. CDR1 and CDR2 from the germline V gene are SGHVS and FNYEAQ. The CDR3 region is CASSLGDRGNQPQHF. The CDR3 region has the DNA TGTGCCAGCAGCTTAGGGGACAGGGGGAATCAGCCCCAGCATTTT.

This sequence joins TRBV19 and TRBJ1-4, with 8 bases identical to TRBD1. Germline V gives CDR1 LNHDA, CDR2 SQIVND (reference sequence). This CDR3 is 15 amino acids long. The J segment lost 8 bases and the V segment lost 6 bases, leaving 11 bases of the junction unmatched. CDR3 sequence reads: CASSQAAGGREKLFF. The CDR3, as DNA: TGTGCCAGTAGCCAGGCGGCAGGGGGCCGGGAAAAACTGTTTTTT.